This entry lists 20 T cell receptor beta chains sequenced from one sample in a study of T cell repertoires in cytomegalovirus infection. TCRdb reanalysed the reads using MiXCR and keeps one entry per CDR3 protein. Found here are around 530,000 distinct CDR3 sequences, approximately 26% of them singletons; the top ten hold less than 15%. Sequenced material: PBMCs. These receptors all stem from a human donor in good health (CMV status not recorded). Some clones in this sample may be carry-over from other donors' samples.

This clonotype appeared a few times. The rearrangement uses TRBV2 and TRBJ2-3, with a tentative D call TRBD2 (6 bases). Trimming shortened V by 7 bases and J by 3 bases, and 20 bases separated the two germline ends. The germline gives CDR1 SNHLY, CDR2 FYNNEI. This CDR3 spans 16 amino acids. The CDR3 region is CASKGDGGIITDTQYF. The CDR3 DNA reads TGTGCCAGCAAAGGCGATGGGGGGATCATAACAGATACGCAGTATTTT. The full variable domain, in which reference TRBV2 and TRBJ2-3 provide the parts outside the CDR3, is EPEVTQTPSHQVTQMGQEVILRCVPISNHLYFYWYRQILGQKVEFLVSFYNNEISEKSEIFDDQFSVERPDGSNFTLKIRSTKLEDSAMYFCASKGDGGIITDTQYFGPGTRLTVL.

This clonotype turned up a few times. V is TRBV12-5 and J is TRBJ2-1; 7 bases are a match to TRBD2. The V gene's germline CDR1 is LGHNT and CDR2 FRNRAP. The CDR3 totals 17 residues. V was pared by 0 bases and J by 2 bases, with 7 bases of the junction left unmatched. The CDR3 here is CASGLVVGGSPYNEQFF. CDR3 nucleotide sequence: TGTGCTAGTGGTTTGGTAGTGGGCGGGAGCCCCTACAATGAGCAGTTCTTC.

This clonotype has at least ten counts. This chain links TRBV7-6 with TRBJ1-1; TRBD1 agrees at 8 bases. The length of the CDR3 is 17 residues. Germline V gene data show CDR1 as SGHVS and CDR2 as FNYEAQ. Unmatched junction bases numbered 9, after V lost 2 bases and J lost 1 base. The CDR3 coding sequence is TGTGCCAGCAGCTTAAAGGGGTGGACAGGGTCGAACACTGAAGCTTTCTTT. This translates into CASSLKGWTGSNTEAFF.

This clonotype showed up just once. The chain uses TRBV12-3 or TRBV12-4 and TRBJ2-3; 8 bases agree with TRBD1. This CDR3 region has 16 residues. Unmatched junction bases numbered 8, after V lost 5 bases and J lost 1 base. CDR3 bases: TGTGCCAGCAGTCCCAGACAGGGGTTGGGCACAGATACGCAGTATTTT. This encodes CASSPRQGLGTDTQYF.

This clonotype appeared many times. In DNA form, the CDR3 reads TGTGCCAGTAGTGGCTTAACCCTTGAGCAGTTCTTC. It translates to CASSGLTLEQFF. The rearrangement joins TRBV19 to TRBJ2-1; D call uncertain. Germline assignment: CDR1 LNHDA and CDR2 SQIVND (reference sequence). Trimming removed 5 bases from V and 9 bases from J, with 11 bases in between. The CDR3 sequence is 12 residues long.

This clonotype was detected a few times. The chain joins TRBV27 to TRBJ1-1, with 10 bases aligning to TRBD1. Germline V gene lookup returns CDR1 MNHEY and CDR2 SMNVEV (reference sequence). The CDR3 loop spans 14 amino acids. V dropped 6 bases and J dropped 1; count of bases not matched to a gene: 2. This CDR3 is CASRGDRGNTEAFF. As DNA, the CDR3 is TGTGCCAGCAGGGGGGACAGGGGGAACACTGAAGCTTTCTTT.

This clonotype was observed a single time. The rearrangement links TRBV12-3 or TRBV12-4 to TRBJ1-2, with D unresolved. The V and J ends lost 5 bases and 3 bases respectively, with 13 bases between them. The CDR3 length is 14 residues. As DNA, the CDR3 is TGTGCCAGCAGTCGTACTGTATCGGACTATGGCTACACCTTC. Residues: CASSRTVSDYGYTF.

The CDR3 spells CSVFPTLISGSRNEQFF. CDR3 in DNA: TGCAGTGTTTTCCCCACCCTAATCAGCGGGAGTAGAAATGAGCAGTTCTTC. The chain combines TRBV20-1 with TRBJ2-1; 8 bases fit TRBD2. The CDR3 has 17 residues. V lost 7 bases, J lost 7 bases, and 21 bases stayed unmatched. Germline V gives CDR1 DFQATT, CDR2 SNEGSKA (reference sequence).

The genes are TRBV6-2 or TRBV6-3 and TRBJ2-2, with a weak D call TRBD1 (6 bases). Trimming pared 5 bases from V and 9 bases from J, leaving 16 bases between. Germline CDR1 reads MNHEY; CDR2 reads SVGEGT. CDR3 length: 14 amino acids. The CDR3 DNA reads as TGTGCCAGCAGTCAGAACAGGGATCGCCGGGAGCTGTTTTTT. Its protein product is CASSQNRDRRELFF.

As DNA, the CDR3 is TGCGCCAGCAGCCAGTATACCCGGGGCGGGCGCTCTGGGGCCAACGTCCTGACTTTC. Protein product: CASSQYTRGGRSGANVLTF. The chain carries TRBV4-3 and TRBJ2-6; the D gene could be TRBD1 or TRBD2 (5 bases each). V was trimmed by 3 bases and J by 0 bases, leaving 18 bases between them. Germline CDR1 reads LGHNA; CDR2 reads YSLEER. The CDR3 has 19 residues.

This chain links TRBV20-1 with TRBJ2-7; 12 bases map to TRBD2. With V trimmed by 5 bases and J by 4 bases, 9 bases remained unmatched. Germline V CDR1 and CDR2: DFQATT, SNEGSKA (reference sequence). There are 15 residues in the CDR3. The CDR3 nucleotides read TGCAGTGCTGGGGAACTGACTAGCGGGAGTTACGAGCAGTACTTC. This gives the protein CSAGELTSGSYEQYF.

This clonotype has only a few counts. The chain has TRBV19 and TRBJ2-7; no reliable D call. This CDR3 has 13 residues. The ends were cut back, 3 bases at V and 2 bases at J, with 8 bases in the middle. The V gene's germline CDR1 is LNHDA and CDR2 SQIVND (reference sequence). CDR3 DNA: TGTGCCAGTAGTATGGGTCGTCCCTACGAGCAGTACTTC. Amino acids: CASSMGRPYEQYF.

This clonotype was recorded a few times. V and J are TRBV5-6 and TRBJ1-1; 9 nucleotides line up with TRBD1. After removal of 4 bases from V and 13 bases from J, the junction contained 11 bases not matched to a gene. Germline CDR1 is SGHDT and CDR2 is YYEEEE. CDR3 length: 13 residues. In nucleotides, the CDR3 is TGTGCCAGCAGCCCATGGACAGGGGCACGGGTTTTCTTT. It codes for CASSPWTGARVFF.

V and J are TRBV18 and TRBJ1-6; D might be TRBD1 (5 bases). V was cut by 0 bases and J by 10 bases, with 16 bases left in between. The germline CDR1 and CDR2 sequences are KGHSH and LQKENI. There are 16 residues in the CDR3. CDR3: CASSPPLRQWGSPLHF. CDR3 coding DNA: TGTGCCAGCTCACCACCGCTGAGACAATGGGGCTCACCCCTCCACTTT.

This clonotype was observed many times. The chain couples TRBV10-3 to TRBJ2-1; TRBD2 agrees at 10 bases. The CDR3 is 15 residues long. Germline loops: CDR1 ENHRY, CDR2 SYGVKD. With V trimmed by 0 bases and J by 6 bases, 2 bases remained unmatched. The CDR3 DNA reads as TGTGCCATCAGTGAGTCCCTAGCGGGAGCCAATGAGCAGTTCTTC. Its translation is CAISESLAGANEQFF.

Here the CDR3 DNA reads TGTGCCAGCAGTTTTTCCAGCTTGGGAGCTTTCTTT. Protein: CASSFSSLGAFF. V is TRBV12-3 or TRBV12-4 and J is TRBJ1-1, with D hard to call. V was cut by 3 bases and J by 10 bases, with 12 bases left in between. The CDR3 runs to 12 residues.

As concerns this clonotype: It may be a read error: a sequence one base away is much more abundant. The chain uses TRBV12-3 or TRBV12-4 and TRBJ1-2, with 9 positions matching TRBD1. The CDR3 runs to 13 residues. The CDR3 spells CASSRDRASGSTF. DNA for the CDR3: TGTGCCAGCAGTAGGGACAGGGCGTCTGGCTCCACCTTC.

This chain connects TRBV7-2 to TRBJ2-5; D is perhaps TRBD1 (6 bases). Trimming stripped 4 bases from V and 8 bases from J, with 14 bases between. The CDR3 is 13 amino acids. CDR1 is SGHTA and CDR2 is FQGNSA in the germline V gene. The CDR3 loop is CASSSRDKNTQYF. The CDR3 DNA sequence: TGTGCCAGCAGCTCCCGGGACAAGAATACCCAGTACTTC.

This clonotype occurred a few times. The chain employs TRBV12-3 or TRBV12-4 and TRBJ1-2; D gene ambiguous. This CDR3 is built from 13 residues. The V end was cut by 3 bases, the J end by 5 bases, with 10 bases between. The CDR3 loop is CASSFNREYGYTF. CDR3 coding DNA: TGTGCCAGCAGTTTTAACAGAGAATATGGCTACACCTTC.

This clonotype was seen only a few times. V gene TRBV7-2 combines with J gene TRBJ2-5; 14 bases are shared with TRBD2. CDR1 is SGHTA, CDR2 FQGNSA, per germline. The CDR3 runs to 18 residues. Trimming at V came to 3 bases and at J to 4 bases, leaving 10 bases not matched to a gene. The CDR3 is CASSLILRLAGGLETQYF. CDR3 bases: TGTGCCAGCAGCTTGATCTTACGACTAGCGGGAGGGCTAGAGACCCAGTACTTC. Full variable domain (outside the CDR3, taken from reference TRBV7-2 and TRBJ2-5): GAGVSQSPSNKVTEKGKDVELRCDPISGHTALYWYRQSLGQGLEFLIYFQGNSAPDKSGLPSDRFSAERTGGSVSTLTIQRTQQEDSAVYLCASSLILRLAGGLETQYFGPGTRLLVL.